The 20 T cell receptor beta chains below come from one sample, sequenced in a study of cytomegalovirus exposure and HLA in healthy donors. In the PCR, 60 Vbeta and 13 Jbeta primers were used. The data were produced by immunoSEQ multiplex PCR, yet TCRdb's version contains in-frame clones alone and is incomplete. The table shows some 220,000 clones, with around 83% occurring only once. Sequenced: PBMCs. The receptor source for this set is a girl under 10 years old in good health and CMV-seronegative.

This clone has a handful of counts. J is TRBJ2-5 and V is TRBV7-3, with 7 nucleotides matching TRBD1. CDR1 SGHTA and CDR2 FQGTGA come from the germline V gene. After removal of 5 bases from V and 5 bases from J, the junction contained 5 bases not matched to a gene. This CDR3 spans 13 amino acids. CDR3 coding DNA: TGTGCCAGCAGCACGACAGGGAAGGAGACCCAGTACTTC. Translation: CASSTTGKETQYF. The variable domain in full, with the rest retrieved from reference TRBV7-3 and TRBJ2-5, is GAGVSQTPSNKVTEKGKYVELRCDPISGHTALYWYRQSLGQGPEFLIYFQGTGAADDSGLPNDRFFAVRPEGSVSTLKIQRTERGDSAVYLCASSTTGKETQYFGPGTRLLVL.

This rearrangement joins TRBV6-1 to TRBJ2-7, with D tentatively TRBD2 (7 bases). V dropped 8 bases and J dropped 2 bases, with 16 bases sitting between them. The CDR3 has 14 amino acids. CDR1 is MNHNS, CDR2 SASEGT, per germline. In DNA, the CDR3 is TGTGCCAGCTATAGGGGGGGGGCCACCTACGAGCAGTACTTC. Translated, it gives CASYRGGATYEQYF.

This clone was recorded once. The chain is built from TRBV6-1 and TRBJ2-2, with D perhaps matching TRBD1 (6 bases). CDR3 length: 14 residues. V was clipped by 7 bases and J by 6 bases, with 15 bases between them. Germline V CDR1 and CDR2: MNHNS, SASEGT. CDR3 sequence (DNA): TGTGCCAGCATTTGGACAGATGATTCCGGGGAGCTGTTTTTT. This codes for CASIWTDDSGELFF.

The chain carries TRBV5-1 and TRBJ1-4; 10 bases align to TRBD1. V was pared by 3 bases and J by 8 bases, with 4 bases of the junction left unmatched. The CDR3 loop spans 14 amino acids. In germline, CDR1 is SGHRS, CDR2 YFSETQ. The CDR3 nucleotides are TGCGCCAGCAGCTGGACAGGGGGAATCGAAAAACTGTTTTTT. Translated, it gives CASSWTGGIEKLFF. The full variable domain, completed using reference TRBV5-1 and TRBJ1-4, is KAGVTQTPRYLIKTRGQQVTLSCSPISGHRSVSWYQQTPGQGLQFLFEYFSETQRNKGNFPGRFSGRQFSNSRSEMNVSTLELGDSALYLCASSWTGGIEKLFFGSGTQLSVL.

This chain uses TRBV7-3 with TRBJ1-1; 7 positions agree with TRBD1. The CDR3 runs 13 residues. Germline loops: CDR1 SGHTA, CDR2 FQGTGA. The V segment lost 3 bases and the J segment 6 bases; nucleotides outside the gene matches: 4. CDR3 protein: CASSLGQSSEAFF. The CDR3 bases are TGTGCCAGCAGCTTGGGACAGAGCTCTGAAGCTTTCTTT.

This clone was counted a single time. This chain joins TRBV9 and TRBJ1-2, with a weak D call TRBD1 (6 bases). CDR3 size: 15 residues. Per germline, CDR1 SGDLS and CDR2 YYNGEE. V was cut by 3 bases and J by 4 bases, with 16 bases left in between. The CDR3 region is CASSATTQGPYGYTF. The CDR3 coding sequence is TGTGCCAGCAGCGCCACGACTCAGGGGCCCTATGGCTACACCTTC.

Comments on this clone: Distinct nucleotide sequences in the sample also encode this CDR3. The gene calls are TRBV12-5 and TRBJ1-2; unclear D gene. This CDR3 is built from 13 residues. Germline V CDR1 and CDR2: LGHNT, FRNRAP. The V gene lost 1 base and the J gene lost 5 bases, with 8 bases spanning the gap. The CDR3 DNA sequence: TGTGCTAGTGGTTTGGGGACGGGGTATGGCTACACCTTC. Its protein product is CASGLGTGYGYTF.

The J gene is TRBJ1-5, the V gene TRBV28, with a tentative D call TRBD1 (5 bases). V lost 8 bases and J 4 bases, leaving 15 bases between the germline ends. Per germline, CDR1 MDHEN and CDR2 SYDVKM. The CDR3 runs 14 residues. CDR3 in DNA: TGTGCCAGCGTCCCAGGACAACCAAATCAGCCCCAGCATTTT. The encoded protein is CASVPGQPNQPQHF. The variable domain in full, with the rest retrieved from reference TRBV28 and TRBJ1-5, is DVKVTQSSRYLVKRTGEKVFLECVQDMDHENMFWYRQDPGLGLRLIYFSYDVKMKEKGDIPEGYSVSREKKERFSLILESASTNQTSMYLCASVPGQPNQPQHFGDGTRLSIL.

This chain uses TRBV2 with TRBJ1-5; D is perhaps TRBD1 (5 bases). The V and J ends lost 4 bases and 1 base respectively, with 11 bases between them. The CDR3 sequence is 15 residues long. Germline CDR1 and CDR2: SNHLY and FYNNEI. CDR3: CASSGGGDSNQPQHF. DNA for the CDR3: TGTGCCAGCAGTGGGGGAGGGGACAGCAATCAGCCCCAGCATTTT.

With respect to this clone: The sample carries other DNA sequences with the same CDR3. The DNA of the CDR3 is TGTGCCAGCAGTTTAGCGGGTGTATCCTACAATGAGCAGTTCTTC. As protein: CASSLAGVSYNEQFF. The chain recombines TRBV6-1 with TRBJ2-1; 7 nucleotides align to TRBD2. Trimming at V came to 5 bases and at J to 1 base, leaving 5 bases not matched to a gene. The germline gives CDR1 MNHNS, CDR2 SASEGT. The CDR3 runs 15 residues.

This clone was recorded once. V gene TRBV18 combines with J gene TRBJ2-3; weak D call: TRBD2 (6 bases). The CDR3 extends over 16 amino acids. V shed 1 base and J shed 2 bases, with 13 bases lying between them. Germline V gene data show CDR1 as KGHSH and CDR2 as LQKENI. CDR3 coding DNA: TGTGCCAGCTCACCACGGAGGAGGGATTCCACAGATACGCAGTATTTT. As protein: CASSPRRRDSTDTQYF.

The chain has TRBV9 and TRBJ2-2; D may be TRBD2 (5 bases). This CDR3 contains 16 residues. The V end lost 1 base, the J end lost 5 bases, and 15 bases lay between the germline ends. Germline V lookup: CDR1 SGDLS, CDR2 YYNGEE. This CDR3 reads CASSVTSVGGTGELFF. The CDR3 DNA follows: TGTGCCAGCAGCGTAACGAGTGTAGGAGGAACCGGGGAGCTGTTTTTT.

This clone has only a few counts. This rearrangement joins TRBV6-1 to TRBJ1-1; the D is unclear. V lost 2 bases to trimming and J lost 5 bases, with 12 bases between them. This CDR3 has 14 residues. CDR1 is MNHNS and CDR2 is SASEGT in the germline V gene. The CDR3 nucleotides are TGTGCCAGCAGTGAATCTGGAGGGCCAACTGAAGCTTTCTTT. Encoded protein: CASSESGGPTEAFF.

This clone showed up just a few times. The chain combines TRBV28 with TRBJ1-4, with D possibly TRBD1 on 5 matching bases. The CDR3 covers 15 residues. Germline lookup yields CDR1 MDHEN and CDR2 SYDVKM. V was shortened by 3 bases and J by 7 bases, with 15 bases between the two germline ends. CDR3 protein: CASSFWGGKAEKLFF. Here the CDR3 DNA reads TGTGCCAGCAGTTTTTGGGGGGGAAAGGCTGAAAAACTGTTTTTT.

The chain is built from TRBV10-3 and TRBJ2-5, with 7 bases fitting TRBD1. This CDR3 has 15 residues. Trimming took 3 bases from V and 2 from J; bases not matched to a gene: 6. CDR1 ENHRY and CDR2 SYGVKD come from the germline V gene. The CDR3 DNA sequence: TGTGCCATCAGTGACCCGGACAGGAATCAAGAGACCCAGTACTTC. Protein: CAISDPDRNQETQYF.

The chain is built from TRBV5-4 and TRBJ1-3, with D tentatively TRBD1 (5 bases). The CDR3 runs 18 residues. Germline V gene data show CDR1 as SGHNT and CDR2 as YYREEE (reference sequence). V was pared by 3 bases and J by 0 bases, with 19 bases between. Here the CDR3 reads CASSSGQGSIISGNTIYF. In DNA form, the CDR3 reads TGTGCCAGCAGCTCGGGCCAGGGATCGATCATCTCTGGAAACACCATATATTTT.

The rearrangement joins TRBV6-6 to TRBJ2-1; D possibly corresponds to TRBD1 (5 bases). The CDR3 is 16 residues long. V was shortened by 2 bases and J by 3 bases, with 14 bases between the two germline ends. Germline lookup yields CDR1 MNHNY and CDR2 SVGAGI (reference sequence). The CDR3: CASSYPDSRRYNEQFF. The CDR3 coding sequence is TGTGCCAGCAGTTACCCCGACAGTCGCCGCTACAATGAGCAGTTCTTC.

The V call is TRBV7-2, the J call TRBJ1-5; tentatively, D is TRBD1 (5 bases). The CDR3 has 15 residues. Per the germline V gene, CDR1 is SGHTA and CDR2 is FQGNSA. V was clipped by 4 bases and J by 7 bases, with 17 bases between them. In nucleotides, the CDR3 is TGTGCCAGCAGCTCGGACGGGGGTGAGGGGCAGCCCCAGCATTTT. Protein sequence: CASSSDGGEGQPQHF.

This clone was observed once. The V gene is TRBV29-1, the J gene TRBJ2-7, with D tentatively TRBD2 (5 bases). Trimming left V 7 bases short and J 3 bases short, with 16 bases between. The germline V gene encodes CDR1 SQVTM and CDR2 ANQGSEA. The CDR3 sequence is 13 residues long. CDR3 protein: CSARRDLNYEQYF. The CDR3, as DNA: TGCAGCGCTCGCCGGGATCTAAACTACGAGCAGTACTTC.

The J gene is TRBJ2-1, the V gene TRBV12-5, with 7 bases fitting TRBD2. The CDR3 runs 16 residues. Per the germline V gene, CDR1 is LGHNT and CDR2 is FRNRAP. V trimming: 2 bases; J trimming: 11 bases; junction bases outside the gene matches: 15. CDR3 residues: CASGLSSSGGGWKQFF. The CDR3, as DNA: TGTGCTAGTGGTTTGTCCTCCTCGGGGGGAGGATGGAAGCAGTTCTTC.